Sequencing of this T cell receptor beta chain was carried out in a study of T cell responses to AZD1222 COVID-19 vaccine listed by TCRdb under 2021. Background on the whole study: AZD1222 recipients whose second dose came at about 4 weeks and those whose second dose came at about 12 weeks were combined into one group, since spike-specific TCR depth and breadth did not differ between the two schedules. TCR sequencing covered fewer than 250 trial participants: some 210 given two doses of AZD1222 and approximately 25 given two doses of MenACWY control vaccine. Trial participants were enrolled by age into 18-55, 56-69 and 70-plus year subgroups, with around 150, 28 and 57 TCR-sequenced participants respectively. Overall study outcomes, separate from this receptor: Participants were mostly white British, with more females than males. The authors suggested clonal diversity may have been underestimated. Spike-specific TCR breadth and depth rose significantly after two AZD1222 doses compared with day 0 and with MenACWY recipients. Reportedly, close to half of the unique spike-specific TCRs recognized epitopes lying outside the regions that are mutated in the B.1.351 and B.1.1.7 variants. No day 14 peak-response samples were available, so repertoires were characterized only after the peak T cell response. The vaccine-associated CD4 TCRs covered the entire spike protein, and the dominant responses fell in regions 160-218 and 743-854. Conclusions about previously exposed vaccinees are limited because only six or seven AZD1222 recipients were SARS-CoV-2 seropositive at baseline. In the small 56-69-year group, the increase in depth fell short of significance, most likely because of low power.

Per the germline V gene (reference sequence), LNHNV is the CDR1 and YYDKDF is the CDR2. V trim: 1 base; J trim: 5 bases; unmatched bases: 3. The cysteine opens and the phenylalanine closes a CDR3 of 15 amino acids. Here the CDR3 DNA is all that survives: 45 bases in frame from base 1. As concerns this clone: Its target antigen remains unknown. Base qualities are missing; no much larger clone stands one base away.

The CDR3 regions of human TCRbeta chains were subjected to immunosequencing. The original pipeline was this. TCRs in the repertoires were matched against a reference library of SARS-CoV-2-specific TCRs that had been generated with the MIRA antigen-specificity platform. Breadth was defined as the fraction of unique TCRs that were SARS-CoV-2-associated, and depth was defined as the fraction of total T cells that were SARS-CoV-2-associated. Using the MIRA data, every spike-specific TCR was mapped to the spike region that the TCR reacted to and assigned to either a CD4 or a CD8 class. Log10-transformed breadth and depth values were compared by one-way ANOVA with Sidak's multiple comparisons tests. Entries here come from immuneACCESS through TCRdb and include only in-frame sequences with V and J called. Some clones fail to appear in such tables; in the studies checked, an unresolved V gene covers under half of the shortfall, and the cause of the remainder is unknown. V and J calls and clone size follow that table, whereas D and trimming were derived from the DNA. The sample table shows about 150,000 clones, and approximately 85% are seen once. Together, the top ten hold around 8% of the sample.

This specimen's time point label, per the study, means: baseline before first vaccination. The vaccinee samples were drawn from two UK trials, COV001 and COV002, one of which was a single-blind randomized controlled phase 2/3 trial testing AZD1222 (ChAdOx1 nCoV-19) in healthy adults. For TCRbeta chain sequencing, PBMC samples were collected from trial participants at day 0 and at day 28 after the second dose. Sample: peripheral blood, taken on day 0 of AZD1222 vaccination. The sequence derives from an adult in good health. In this chain, TRBV15 is recombined with TRBJ2-1, with 9 middle bases fitting TRBD1. The DNA sequence reads TGTGCCACCAGCAGAGTAGGGACAGGGAACAATGAGCAGTTCTTC. Its product reads: CATSRVGTGNNEQFF.